The 21 T cell receptor beta chains below come from one sample, sequenced in a study of T cell repertoires in aging, cancer and after chemotherapy. Multiplex touch-down PCR with TRB-A/B primers amplified rearranged V-D-J TRB sequences. TCRdb re-called the multiplex PCR reads through MiXCR, storing one row per CDR3 protein. This table has about 11,000 distinct CDR3 sequences, 42% appearing once. TCR beta rearrangements were amplified from peripheral blood genomic DNA. Sequencing input: blood. Source of these receptors: a human donor in good health.

The chain couples TRBV19 to TRBJ2-2; TRBD1 agrees at 9 bases. There are 13 residues in the CDR3. In germline, CDR1 is LNHDA, CDR2 SQIVND (reference sequence). This CDR3 reads CATDRGGTGELFF. The DNA for the CDR3 is TGTGCGACGGACAGGGGAGGAACCGGGGAGCTGTTTTTT.

The chain has TRBV6-5 and TRBJ2-3, with 10 nucleotides matching TRBD2. Germline assignment: CDR1 MNHEY and CDR2 SVGAGI. After removal of 6 bases from V and 8 bases from J, the junction contained 11 bases not matched to a gene. This CDR3 region has 15 residues. The CDR3 region has the DNA TGTGCCAGCAGAGCAGTAGCGGGGGGCCCCGGTACGCAGTATTTT. Its protein product is CASRAVAGGPGTQYF.

The genes are TRBV7-2 and TRBJ1-5, with D tentatively TRBD1 (5 bases). Trimming removed 5 bases at V and 5 bases at J, with 16 bases between. CDR3 length: 15 residues. The germline V gene encodes CDR1 SGHTA and CDR2 FQGNSA. The CDR3 region has the DNA TGTGCCAGCAGCCTCGACGGGGGGAAACATCAGCCCCAGCATTTT. This gives the protein CASSLDGGKHQPQHF.

This chain joins TRBV6-1 and TRBJ1-3; D is unresolved. This CDR3 comprises 13 residues. Trimming cost V 6 bases and J 1 base, with 7 bases left between them. Per germline, CDR1 MNHNS and CDR2 SASEGT. This chain's CDR3 is CASSGSSGNTIYF. In nucleotides, the CDR3 is TGTGCCAGCAGCGGCTCTTCTGGAAACACCATATATTTT.

This clonotype was seen more than once but under ten times. The J gene is TRBJ1-2, the V gene TRBV11-1; tentative D call: TRBD1 (6 bases). CDR3 size: 14 residues. With 5 bases removed from V and 3 bases from J, the gap between germline ends came to 13 bases. In germline, CDR1 is SGHAT, CDR2 FQDESV (reference sequence). This chain's CDR3 is CASSPTRTDYGYTF. The CDR3 nucleotides are TGTGCCAGCAGCCCCACCCGGACAGACTATGGCTACACCTTC.

The rearrangement links TRBV5-4 to TRBJ1-2; possibly TRBD1 for D (6 bases). CDR3 size: 13 residues. With 2 bases removed from V and 4 bases from J, the gap between germline ends came to 9 bases. Looked up from germline, CDR1 is SGHNT and CDR2 is YYREEE (reference sequence). The CDR3 loop reads CASSFGQLYGYTF. For the CDR3, the DNA is TGTGCCAGCAGCTTTGGACAGCTCTATGGCTACACCTTC.

V and J are TRBV24-1 and TRBJ2-1, with TRBD1 matching 7 bases. Germline CDR1 KGHDR, CDR2 SFDVKD. CDR3 length: 16 residues. V lost 4 bases, J lost 0 bases, and 5 bases stayed unmatched. The CDR3 here is CATSESQGDSYNEQFF. The CDR3 DNA sequence: TGTGCCACCAGTGAGTCTCAGGGGGACTCCTACAATGAGCAGTTCTTC.

V gene TRBV7-2 combines with J gene TRBJ2-1; no clear D gene. This CDR3 comprises 11 residues. Between the trimmed V and J ends, which lost 1 base and 14 bases, there was a span of 9 bases. Germline lookup yields CDR1 SGHTA and CDR2 FQGNSA. The CDR3 protein is CASSLGKNEFF. The CDR3 bases are TGTGCCAGCAGCTTAGGGAAGAATGAGTTCTTC.

In its sample, this clonotype was seen a few times. The rearrangement links TRBV30 to TRBJ1-2; perhaps TRBD1 as D (6 bases). Germline V gives CDR1 GTSNPN, CDR2 SVGIG (reference sequence). V lost 6 bases, J lost 8 bases, and 16 bases lay in between. The CDR3 is 12 amino acids. The CDR3 coding sequence is TGTGCCTGTTTTACCGGGACAAAGGGCTACACCTTC. Amino acid sequence: CACFTGTKGYTF.

The sample holds a few counts of this clonotype. The chain recombines TRBV6-5 with TRBJ2-7, with 11 bases lining up with TRBD2. This CDR3 region has 15 residues. The germline gives CDR1 MNHEY, CDR2 SVGAGI. V trimming: 4 bases; J trimming: 0 bases; junction bases outside the gene matches: 2. The CDR3 here is CASSSSGRNSYEQYF. DNA for the CDR3: TGTGCCAGCAGTTCTAGCGGGAGGAACTCCTACGAGCAGTACTTC.

The chain uses TRBV6-6 and TRBJ1-5; D is unclear. The V and J ends lost 4 bases and 3 bases respectively, with 19 bases between them. The CDR3 spans 17 residues. In germline, CDR1 is MNHNY, CDR2 SVGAGI (reference sequence). This CDR3 reads CASSSISLRRLNQPQHF. The CDR3 region has the DNA TGTGCCAGCAGTTCCATATCTCTTCGGCGCCTCAATCAGCCCCAGCATTTT.

The V call is TRBV11-2, the J call TRBJ2-1; TRBD2 matches 11 bases. Germline V lookup: CDR1 SGHAT, CDR2 FQNNGV. The J segment lost 9 bases and the V segment lost 6 bases, leaving 10 bases of the junction unmatched. CDR3 length equals 15 residues. The CDR3 coding sequence is TGTGCCAGCAGTTCACTAGCGGGAGAATCAAGTGAGCAGTTCTTC. The encoded protein is CASSSLAGESSEQFF.

A few counts support this clonotype. The chain recombines TRBV5-5 with TRBJ1-6, with 9 bases matching TRBD1. V lost 1 base, J lost 9 bases, and 2 bases stayed unmatched. Germline CDR1 SGHKS, CDR2 YYEKEE (reference sequence). The CDR3 sequence is 14 residues long. DNA for the CDR3: TGTGCCAGCAGCTTGAGGGACAGGGCTTCACCCCTCCACTTT. Translation gives CASSLRDRASPLHF.

This clonotype has only a few counts. The chain is built from TRBV27 and TRBJ2-7; 7 positions match TRBD1. Germline CDR1 reads MNHEY; CDR2 reads SMNVEV (reference sequence). The CDR3 sequence is 14 residues long. After removal of 5 bases from V and 0 bases from J, the junction contained 4 bases not matched to a gene. The chain's CDR3 is CASSPRQGSYEQYF. In DNA form, the CDR3 reads TGTGCCAGCAGTCCTCGACAGGGCTCCTACGAGCAGTACTTC.

This rearrangement joins TRBV29-1 to TRBJ1-1; no firm D call. Germline V gene data show CDR1 as SQVTM and CDR2 as ANQGSEA. The V gene lost 5 bases and the J gene lost 2 bases, with 15 bases spanning the gap. This CDR3 region has 14 residues. The CDR3 loop reads CSVLSVLANTEAFF. The CDR3 DNA follows: TGCAGCGTTCTCAGTGTTTTGGCTAACACTGAAGCTTTCTTT.

The chain combines TRBV7-2 with TRBJ2-7; possibly TRBD2 for D (6 bases). Germline V gene data show CDR1 as SGHTA and CDR2 as FQGNSA. The germline V and J ends were trimmed by 8 bases and 2 bases, with 13 bases remaining between them. The CDR3 is made up of 13 amino acids. The CDR3 coding sequence is TGTGCCAGCGGGATGGGGGGAGCCTACGAGCAGTACTTC. Its protein product is CASGMGGAYEQYF.

This chain joins TRBV19 and TRBJ2-2; 7 nucleotides match TRBD1. CDR3 length: 14 residues. Germline lookup yields CDR1 LNHDA and CDR2 SQIVND (reference sequence). V lost 5 bases and J lost 4; bases outside the gene matches: 4. The CDR3 DNA is TGTGCCAGTAGTCGGGCAGGGGGCACCGGGGAGCTGTTTTTT. This translates into CASSRAGGTGELFF.

V gene TRBV20-1 combines with J gene TRBJ2-1, with D possibly matching TRBD2 (6 bases). V shed 5 bases and J shed 5 bases, with 19 bases lying between them. CDR1 and CDR2 from the germline V gene are DFQATT and SNEGSKA (reference sequence). The CDR3 totals 15 residues. The CDR3 protein is CSAGPGAGIDNEQFF. CDR3 nucleotides: TGCAGTGCTGGGCCGGGAGCTGGGATAGACAATGAGCAGTTCTTC.

For the CDR3, the DNA is TGTGCCACCAGTGATTCGACTAGCGGGAGGGATGATACGCAGTATTTT. As protein: CATSDSTSGRDDTQYF. The chain has TRBV24-1 and TRBJ2-3; 14 positions agree with TRBD2. The V gene's germline CDR1 is KGHDR and CDR2 SFDVKD. This CDR3 comprises 16 residues. The V segment lost 2 bases and the J segment 6 bases; nucleotides outside the gene matches: 3.

The chain is built from TRBV20-1 and TRBJ1-1, with D hard to call. Trimming removed 6 bases from V and 1 base from J, with 9 bases in between. The V gene's germline CDR1 is DFQATT and CDR2 SNEGSKA (reference sequence). The CDR3 spans 12 residues. CDR3 coding DNA: TGCAGTGCCAGCTCTAGGAACACTGAAGCTTTCTTT. This encodes CSASSRNTEAFF.

The gene calls are TRBV20-1 and TRBJ1-2, with a possible D match to TRBD1 (5 bases). Germline V gene sequence: CDR1 DFQATT, CDR2 SNEGSKA (reference sequence). This CDR3 spans 14 amino acids. Trimming shortened V by 5 bases and J by 5 bases, and 18 bases separated the two germline ends. The CDR3 coding sequence is TGCAGTGCTGATGACAGTGGTTTGGCATATGGCTACACCTTC. Protein sequence: CSADDSGLAYGYTF.